This T cell receptor beta chain was sequenced during a study of cytomegalovirus exposure and HLA in healthy donors. Overall study findings and caveats: Indistinguishable V segments such as TRBV6-2 and TRBV6-3 were excluded. There were some public TCRs occurring in many donors, but most TCR sequences were rare.

13 Jbeta primers and 60 Vbeta primers were used for the PCR. Generated by immunoSEQ multiplex PCR, the TCRdb table keeps only in-frame clones and is missing some. The sample includes some 160,000 clones, about 72% of them seen just once. All donors participated as healthy donors of bone marrow. While unrecorded immune exposures were likely, the donors were nominally healthy when sampled. The germline gives CDR1 MDHEN, CDR2 SYDVKM. Losses at the gene ends were 8 bases for V and 0 bases for J; bases not matched to a gene: 2. The CDR3 covers 13 residues. A note on this clone: The antigen is undetermined.

The source material was PBMCs. The chain recombines TRBV28 with TRBJ2-3; 7 bases map to TRBD1. This TCR came from a man aged 55 to 70 in good health and CMV-seronegative. The CDR3 region is CASSTGSTDTQYF. The CDR3 nucleotides read TGTGCCAGCTCGACAGGGAGCACAGATACGCAGTATTTT.